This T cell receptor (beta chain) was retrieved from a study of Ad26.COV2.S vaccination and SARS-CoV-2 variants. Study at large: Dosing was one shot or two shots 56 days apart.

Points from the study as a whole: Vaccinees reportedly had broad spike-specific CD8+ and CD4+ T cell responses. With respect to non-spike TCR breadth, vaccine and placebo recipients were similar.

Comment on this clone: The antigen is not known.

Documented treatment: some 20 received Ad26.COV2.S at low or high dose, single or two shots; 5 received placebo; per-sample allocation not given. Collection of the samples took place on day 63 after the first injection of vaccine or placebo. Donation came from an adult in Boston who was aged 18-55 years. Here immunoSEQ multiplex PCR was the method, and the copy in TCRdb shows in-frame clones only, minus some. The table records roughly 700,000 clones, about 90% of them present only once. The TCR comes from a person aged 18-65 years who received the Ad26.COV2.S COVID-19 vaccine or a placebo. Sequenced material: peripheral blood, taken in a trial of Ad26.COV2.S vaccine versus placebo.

The CDR3 is CASSVDGREEETQYF. The CDR3 DNA reads TGTGCCAGCAGCGTAGACGGTCGGGAGGAAGAGACCCAGTACTTC. This chain links TRBV9 with TRBJ2-5, with 7 bases lining up with TRBD2. V lost 0 bases and J lost 3; bases outside the gene matches: 5. CDR3 length: 15 amino acids. Germline CDR1 reads SGDLS; CDR2 reads YYNGEE.